The entry below gives a single T cell receptor beta chain sequence along with its context. Its target is not known. This sample was included in a study of shared clonotypes between healthy human individuals. V lost 4 bases and J 2 bases, leaving 8 bases between the germline ends. Germline lookup yields CDR1 SGHRS and CDR2 YFSETQ. The CDR3 is made up of 13 amino acids. Each cell subset's genomic DNA was divided evenly among several immunoSEQ plates. Some clones are missing from TCRdb's copy, which holds only in-frame ones; the method was immunoSEQ multiplex PCR. The sample includes under 600,000 clones, roughly 98% of them seen just once. Naive CD8 cells, CD45RO-negative and positively selected for CCR7, excluded terminally differentiated effector memory CD45RA+ cells. Findings and limits, study-wide: Generation probabilities were higher for clonotypes shared across all four sorted-subset donors than for unshared ones.

V is TRBV5-1 and J is TRBJ2-3, with a weak D call TRBD1 (5 bases). The receptor's source is a man aged 25 to 45 in good health. Specimen: naive CD8+ T cells sorted from blood. CDR3: CASSDSPTDTQYF. For the CDR3, the DNA is TGCGCCAGCAGCGACAGCCCCACAGATACGCAGTATTTT.